This is a list of T cell receptor beta chains from one sample in a study of OX40 agonist ivuxolimab in advanced cancers. Clones were read by immunoSEQ multiplex PCR, and TCRdb kept only the in-frame ones, dropping some. This sample has tens of thousands of clones, with around 85% found just once. The material was CD4+ or CD8+ T cells sorted from blood, obtained in a trial of the OX40 agonist ivuxolimab. These receptors were taken from an adult with an advanced solid tumor such as melanoma, head and neck, liver or kidney cancer. The CDR3 runs from the conserved cysteine through the conserved F or W. Fields, in order: J gene, D gene, clone size, V gene, CDR3 protein. D genes are given only for firm matches. Some rows have no size entry. The others give once, few or many, or a class for an expanded clone.

J gene: TRBJ2-6; D gene: TRBD1; clone size: .; V gene: TRBV30; CDR3 protein: CAKGQGKTGANVLTF
J gene: TRBJ1-2; D gene: .; clone size: .; V gene: TRBV19; CDR3 protein: CATLSLGGPTNYGYTF
J gene: TRBJ2-2; D gene: .; clone size: .; V gene: TRBV2; CDR3 protein: CASSVGQTKNTGELFF
J gene: TRBJ2-7; D gene: .; clone size: .; V gene: TRBV7-9; CDR3 protein: CASSLNRDNRYF
J gene: TRBJ1-2; D gene: TRBD1; clone size: .; V gene: TRBV11-2; CDR3 protein: CASSRQGVEYGYTF
J gene: TRBJ2-4; D gene: TRBD2; clone size: .; V gene: TRBV5-4; CDR3 protein: CASSSFAGGRDKNIQYF
J gene: TRBJ2-2; D gene: .; clone size: once; V gene: TRBV6-6; CDR3 protein: CASSTQGGSGELFF
J gene: TRBJ2-1; D gene: .; clone size: .; V gene: TRBV7-3; CDR3 protein: CASSSAPGSNEQFF
J gene: .; D gene: .; clone size: .; V gene: TRBV20-1; CDR3 protein: CSASPRGEQYF
J gene: TRBJ2-4; D gene: .; clone size: .; V gene: TRBV6-5; CDR3 protein: CASLLAPAKNIQYF
J gene: TRBJ1-3; D gene: .; clone size: once; V gene: TRBV28; CDR3 protein: CASSLTGNTIYF
J gene: TRBJ2-7; D gene: .; clone size: .; V gene: TRBV9; CDR3 protein: CASSAGSDLYEQYF
J gene: TRBJ2-7; D gene: .; clone size: once; V gene: TRBV5-1; CDR3 protein: CASSSTYTEQYF
J gene: TRBJ1-5; D gene: .; clone size: .; V gene: TRBV19; CDR3 protein: CASSSGSGGGGQPQHF
J gene: TRBJ2-3; D gene: .; clone size: .; V gene: TRBV6-6; CDR3 protein: CASSSLGGTSTDTQYF
J gene: TRBJ2-7; D gene: TRBD1; clone size: few; V gene: TRBV7-2; CDR3 protein: CASRLRPGQGAHEQYF
J gene: TRBJ1-1; D gene: .; clone size: .; V gene: TRBV7-6; CDR3 protein: CASSLATEAFF
J gene: TRBJ1-5; D gene: .; clone size: .; V gene: TRBV28; CDR3 protein: CASSGIGGGKDQPQHF
J gene: TRBJ1-5; D gene: .; clone size: few; V gene: TRBV19; CDR3 protein: CASTDFGQPQHF
J gene: TRBJ1-1; D gene: .; clone size: .; V gene: TRBV10-3; CDR3 protein: CAISRETPNTEAFF
J gene: TRBJ1-5; D gene: .; clone size: few; V gene: TRBV18; CDR3 protein: CASSPRQGREDQPQHF
J gene: TRBJ2-1; D gene: TRBD2; clone size: .; V gene: TRBV25-1; CDR3 protein: CASSEPGTSFSEQFF
J gene: TRBJ2-7; D gene: .; clone size: .; V gene: TRBV6-5; CDR3 protein: CASSPTRGASYEQYF
J gene: TRBJ1-1; D gene: .; clone size: .; V gene: TRBV5-8; CDR3 protein: CASSLVQTGYTEAFF
J gene: TRBJ2-2; D gene: .; clone size: .; V gene: TRBV5-6; CDR3 protein: CASSADGDTGELFF
J gene: TRBJ2-7; D gene: TRBD2; clone size: .; V gene: TRBV30; CDR3 protein: CAWSFLGREGYEQYF
J gene: TRBJ2-2; D gene: .; clone size: once; V gene: TRBV11-2; CDR3 protein: CASQGLSGELFF
J gene: TRBJ2-2; D gene: .; clone size: .; V gene: TRBV7-2; CDR3 protein: CASSPGLNTGELFF
J gene: TRBJ2-7; D gene: .; clone size: .; V gene: TRBV5-1; CDR3 protein: CASSLVARLNEQYF
J gene: TRBJ2-5; D gene: .; clone size: .; V gene: TRBV5-1; CDR3 protein: CASSSPGAQRTQYF
J gene: TRBJ2-1; D gene: .; clone size: once; V gene: TRBV7-9; CDR3 protein: CASTPGEQFF
J gene: TRBJ2-3; D gene: TRBD2; clone size: .; V gene: TRBV6-5; CDR3 protein: CASSQRGSVDF
J gene: TRBJ2-3; D gene: .; clone size: .; V gene: TRBV9; CDR3 protein: CASSVGSTDTQYF
J gene: TRBJ2-1; D gene: .; clone size: .; V gene: TRBV11-3; CDR3 protein: CASSEVAVLMGNEQFF
J gene: .; D gene: .; clone size: .; V gene: TRBV25-1; CDR3 protein: CASSEGGGEGAYEQYF
J gene: TRBJ2-7; D gene: .; clone size: .; V gene: TRBV7-2; CDR3 protein: CASSWDETRYEQYF
J gene: TRBJ1-4; D gene: .; clone size: .; V gene: TRBV5-4; CDR3 protein: CASSLTEEVPGEKLFF
J gene: TRBJ2-1; D gene: .; clone size: .; V gene: TRBV28; CDR3 protein: CASSSPKPLGVNEQFF
J gene: TRBJ2-7; D gene: TRBD1; clone size: .; V gene: TRBV28; CDR3 protein: CASSFLLGTGPKFYEQYF
J gene: TRBJ1-2; D gene: TRBD1; clone size: .; V gene: TRBV6-5; CDR3 protein: CASSYSTRGQGDGYTF
J gene: TRBJ2-3; D gene: TRBD2; clone size: .; V gene: TRBV7-2; CDR3 protein: CASSLPGTSGNTQYF
J gene: TRBJ2-2; D gene: .; clone size: .; V gene: TRBV11-3; CDR3 protein: CASSLGRGELFF
J gene: TRBJ2-5; D gene: .; clone size: .; V gene: TRBV30; CDR3 protein: CAWRPGLATGETQYF
J gene: TRBJ2-5; D gene: TRBD2; clone size: .; V gene: TRBV5-5; CDR3 protein: CASSLRLAGGHGQTQYF
J gene: TRBJ2-1; D gene: .; clone size: few; V gene: TRBV19; CDR3 protein: CASSYPQTTSYNEQFF